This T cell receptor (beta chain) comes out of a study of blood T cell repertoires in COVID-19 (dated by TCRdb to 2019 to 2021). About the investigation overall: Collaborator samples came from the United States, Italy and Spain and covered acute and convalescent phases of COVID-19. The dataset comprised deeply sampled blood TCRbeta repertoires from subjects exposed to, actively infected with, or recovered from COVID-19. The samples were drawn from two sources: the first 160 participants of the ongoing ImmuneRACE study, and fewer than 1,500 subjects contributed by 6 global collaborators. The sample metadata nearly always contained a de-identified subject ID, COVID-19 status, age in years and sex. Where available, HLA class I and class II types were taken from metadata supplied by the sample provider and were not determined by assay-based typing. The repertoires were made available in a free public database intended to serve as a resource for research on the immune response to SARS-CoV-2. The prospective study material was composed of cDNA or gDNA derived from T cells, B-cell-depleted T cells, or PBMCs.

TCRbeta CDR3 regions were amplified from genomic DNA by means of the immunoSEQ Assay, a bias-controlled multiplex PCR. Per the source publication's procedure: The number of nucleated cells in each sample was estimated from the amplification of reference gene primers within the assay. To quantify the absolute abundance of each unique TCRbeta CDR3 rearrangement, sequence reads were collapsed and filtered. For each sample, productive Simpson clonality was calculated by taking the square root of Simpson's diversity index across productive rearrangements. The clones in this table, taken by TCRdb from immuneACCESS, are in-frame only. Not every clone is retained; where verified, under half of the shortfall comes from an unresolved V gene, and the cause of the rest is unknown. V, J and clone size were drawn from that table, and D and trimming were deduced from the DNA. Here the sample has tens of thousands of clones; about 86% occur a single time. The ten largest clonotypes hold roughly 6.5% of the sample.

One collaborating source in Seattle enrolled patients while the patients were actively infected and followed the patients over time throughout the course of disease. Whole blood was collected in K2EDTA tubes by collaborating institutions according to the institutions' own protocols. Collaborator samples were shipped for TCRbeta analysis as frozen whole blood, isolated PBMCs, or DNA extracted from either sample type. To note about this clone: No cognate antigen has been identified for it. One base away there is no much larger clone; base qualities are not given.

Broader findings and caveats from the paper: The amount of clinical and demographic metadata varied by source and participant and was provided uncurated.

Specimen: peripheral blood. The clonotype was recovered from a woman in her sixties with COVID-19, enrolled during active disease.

The DNA is TGTGCCAGCAGTTTGAAACCGCGTTACGAGCAGTACTTC. This gives the protein CASSLKPRYEQYF. The receptor chain draws on TRBV28 and TRBJ2-7; there is no confident call for the D gene. The germline V gene gives CDR1 as MDHEN and CDR2 as SYDVKM. Its CDR3 holds 13 amino acids, cysteine through phenylalanine. Only the CDR3 DNA stays, 39 bases, in frame from base 1. Trimming at the junction amounts to 3 bases on V and 4 bases on J, and the germline ends lie 10 bases apart.